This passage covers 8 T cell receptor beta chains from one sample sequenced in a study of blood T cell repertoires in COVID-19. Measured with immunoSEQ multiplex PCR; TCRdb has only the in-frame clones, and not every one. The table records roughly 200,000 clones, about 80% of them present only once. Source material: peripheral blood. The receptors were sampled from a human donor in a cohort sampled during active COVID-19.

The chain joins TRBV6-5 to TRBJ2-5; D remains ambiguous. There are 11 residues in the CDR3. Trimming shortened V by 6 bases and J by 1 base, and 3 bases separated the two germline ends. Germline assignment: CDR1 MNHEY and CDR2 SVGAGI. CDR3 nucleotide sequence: TGTGCCAGCAGCCTCCAAGAGACCCAGTACTTC. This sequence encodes CASSLQETQYF.

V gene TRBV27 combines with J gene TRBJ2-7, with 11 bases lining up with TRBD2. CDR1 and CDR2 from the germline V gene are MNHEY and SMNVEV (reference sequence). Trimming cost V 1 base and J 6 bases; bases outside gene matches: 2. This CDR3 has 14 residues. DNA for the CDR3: TGTGCCAGCAGTTTATACGGGACTAGCGGCGAGCAGTACTTC. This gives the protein CASSLYGTSGEQYF.

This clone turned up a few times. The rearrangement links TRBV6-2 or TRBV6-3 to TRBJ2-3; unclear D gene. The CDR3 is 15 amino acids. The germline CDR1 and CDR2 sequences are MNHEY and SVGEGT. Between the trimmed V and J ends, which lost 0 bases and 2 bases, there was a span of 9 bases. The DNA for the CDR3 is TGTGCCAGCAGTTACTCTGTACTCCACACAGATACGCAGTATTTT. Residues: CASSYSVLHTDTQYF.

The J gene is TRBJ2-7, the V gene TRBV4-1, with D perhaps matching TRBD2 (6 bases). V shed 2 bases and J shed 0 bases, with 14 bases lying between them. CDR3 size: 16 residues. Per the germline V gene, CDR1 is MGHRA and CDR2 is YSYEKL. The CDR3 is CASSQMSSGSSYEQYF. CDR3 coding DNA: TGCGCCAGCAGCCAAATGTCCAGCGGGTCCTCCTACGAGCAGTACTTC.

CDR3 in DNA: TGCGCCAGCAGGGGACAGGGCGAAAACACTGAAGCTTTCTTT. This sequence encodes CASRGQGENTEAFF. The genes are TRBV5-1 and TRBJ1-1; 9 nucleotides match TRBD1. With V trimmed by 5 bases and J by 2 bases, 4 bases remained unmatched. The CDR3 loop spans 14 amino acids. Germline CDR1 SGHRS, CDR2 YFSETQ.

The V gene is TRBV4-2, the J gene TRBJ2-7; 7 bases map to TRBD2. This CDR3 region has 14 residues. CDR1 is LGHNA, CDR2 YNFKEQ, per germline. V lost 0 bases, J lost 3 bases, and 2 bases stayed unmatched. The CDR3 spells CASSQDGGNYEQYF. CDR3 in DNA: TGTGCCAGCAGCCAAGACGGGGGGAACTACGAGCAGTACTTC.

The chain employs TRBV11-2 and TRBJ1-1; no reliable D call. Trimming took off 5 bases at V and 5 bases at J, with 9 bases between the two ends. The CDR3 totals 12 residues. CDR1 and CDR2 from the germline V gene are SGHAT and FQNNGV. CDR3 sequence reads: CASSPAATEAFF. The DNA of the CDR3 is TGTGCCAGCAGCCCCGCGGCAACTGAAGCTTTCTTT.

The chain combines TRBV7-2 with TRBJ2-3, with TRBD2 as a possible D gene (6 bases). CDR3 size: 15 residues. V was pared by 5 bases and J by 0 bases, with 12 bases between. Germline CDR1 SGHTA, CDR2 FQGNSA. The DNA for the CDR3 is TGTGCCAGCAGCCCCCTGGGGACTAGCACAGATACGCAGTATTTT. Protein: CASSPLGTSTDTQYF.